This TCR beta chain was recorded in a study of T cells in Graves' hyperthyroidism and ophthalmopathy. Study results and limitations: Onset of ophthalmopathy came a median approximately 6.8 months after the model predicted it.

CDR1 SEHNR and CDR2 FQNEAQ come from the germline V gene (reference sequence). The V gene end was trimmed by 3 bases and the J gene end by 4 bases; junction bases not matched to a gene: 5. This CDR3 is built from 14 residues. Authors of the study amplified TCR beta CDR3 regions from RNA transcripts. The study used the HTBI primer set for a first-round RT-PCR of the TCR CDR3. TCRdb used MiXCR to reprocess the multiplex PCR reads, holding one entry per CDR3 protein. The sample has under 600,000 distinct CDR3 sequences, around 16% seen once. This clonotype was seen repeatedly, ten times or more. Its antigen is as yet unknown. At least 3 on the Clinical Activity Score was recorded for ophthalmopathy patients, who also had NOSPECS grade at least 4 and duration under 3 months. The diagnoses drew upon clinical symptoms, serum thyroxine and TRAb, thyroid ultrasound and orbital computed tomography. An approximately 9.4 ml volume of fresh peripheral blood provided the PBMCs.

Material for sequencing was blood. This chain connects TRBV7-9 to TRBJ1-2; 7 bases match TRBD1. This receptor was obtained from a woman in her thirties or forties with Graves' ophthalmopathy. The CDR3, as DNA: TGTGCCAGCAGCTTTGGACAGGCGCCCTATGGCTACACCTTC. This gives the protein CASSFGQAPYGYTF.